Below, 27 T cell receptor beta chains from the same sample are listed, as sequenced in a study of blood T cell repertoires in COVID-19. Here immunoSEQ multiplex PCR was the method, and the copy in TCRdb shows in-frame clones only, minus some. The table records 200,000 to 250,000 clones, 75% to 85% of them present only once. Input material: PBMCs or T cells enriched from blood (not recorded which). The receptors were gathered from a woman in her thirties or forties with acute COVID-19.

The V call is TRBV10-1, the J call TRBJ1-1, with 7 bases lining up with TRBD1. Germline V gene sequence: CDR1 WNHNN, CDR2 SYGVQD (reference sequence). The J segment lost 3 bases and the V segment lost 0 bases, leaving 22 bases of the junction unmatched. The CDR3 extends over 21 amino acids. CDR3 in amino acids: CASSESPSRRQGSWEDTEAFF. The CDR3 nucleotides read TGCGCCAGCAGTGAGTCCCCTTCACGTCGACAGGGATCTTGGGAGGACACTGAAGCTTTCTTT.

The rearrangement joins TRBV28 to TRBJ1-4; 8 bases fit TRBD1. After removal of 6 bases from V and 6 bases from J, the junction contained 9 bases not matched to a gene. This CDR3 contains 15 residues. The germline gives CDR1 MDHEN, CDR2 SYDVKM. The DNA for the CDR3 is TGTGCCAGCAGAAATTCAGGGGGCGCTTATGAAAAACTGTTTTTT. Protein sequence: CASRNSGGAYEKLFF.

This clone appeared a single time. The rearrangement joins TRBV9 to TRBJ1-1, with 8 bases that match TRBD1. The junction had 11 bases not matched to a gene; V was cut back by 0 bases and J by 7 bases. CDR1 and CDR2 (germline): SGDLS, YYNGEE. The CDR3 loop spans 16 amino acids. The CDR3 spells CASSVAPVRGQGEAFF. Written as DNA, the CDR3 is TGTGCCAGCAGCGTAGCCCCCGTCAGGGGGCAGGGTGAAGCTTTCTTT. Full variable domain (rest looked up from reference TRBV9 and TRBJ1-1): DSGVTQTPKHLITATGQRVTLRCSPRSGDLSVYWYQQSLDQGLQFLIQYYNGEERAKGNILERFSAQQFPDLHSELNLSSLELGDSALYFCASSVAPVRGQGEAFFGQGTRLTVV.

This clone has just a few counts. V is TRBV29-1 and J is TRBJ1-1, with 8 positions matching TRBD1. Germline-derived CDR1 and CDR2 are SQVTM and ANQGSEA. The J segment lost 2 bases and the V segment lost 2 bases, leaving 7 bases of the junction unmatched. CDR3 size: 15 residues. CDR3 residues: CSVEQGAGKNTEAFF. The CDR3 DNA follows: TGCAGCGTTGAACAGGGGGCGGGTAAAAACACTGAAGCTTTCTTT.

The CDR3 is CASSEVKGARSPLHF. CDR3 DNA sequence: TGTGCCAGCAGTGAAGTTAAGGGGGCGAGATCACCCCTCCACTTT. The genes are TRBV2 and TRBJ1-6; 7 bases align to TRBD1. The CDR3 runs 15 residues. Germline V gene lookup returns CDR1 SNHLY and CDR2 FYNNEI. V was clipped by 1 base and J by 10 bases; unmatched bases: 7.

The chain combines TRBV30 with TRBJ1-4; 7 nucleotides match TRBD1. The CDR3 sequence is 15 residues long. Per the germline V gene, CDR1 is GTSNPN and CDR2 is SVGIG (reference sequence). J lost 4 bases, V lost 1 base, and 6 bases had no gene match. Written as DNA, the CDR3 is TGTGCCTGGAGTGAGGCGACAGGGATTAATGAAAAACTGTTTTTT. Its translation is CAWSEATGINEKLFF.

This chain uses TRBV28 with TRBJ2-7, with 9 bases fitting TRBD1. V dropped 5 bases and J dropped 5; count of bases not matched to a gene: 4. Germline assignment: CDR1 MDHEN and CDR2 SYDVKM. The CDR3 sequence is 13 residues long. The CDR3 nucleotides read TGTGCCAGCAGTACAGGGGGCGCTCACGAGCAGTACTTC. Its protein product is CASSTGGAHEQYF.

This rearrangement joins TRBV5-1 to TRBJ2-2, with 7 bases identical to TRBD2. The CDR3 is made up of 16 amino acids. Germline-derived CDR1 and CDR2 are SGHRS and YFSETQ. The V gene end was trimmed by 6 bases and the J gene end by 7 bases; junction bases not matched to a gene: 15. CDR3 protein: CASMRSGAAQDGELFF. DNA for the CDR3: TGCGCCAGCATGAGAAGCGGGGCGGCTCAGGACGGGGAGCTGTTTTTT.

This clone came up once. The chain couples TRBV7-3 to TRBJ2-7; a weak D match, TRBD2 (5 bases). The CDR3 contains 13 residues. Germline CDR1 is SGHTA and CDR2 is FQGTGA. Trimming removed 5 bases from V and 3 bases from J, with 11 bases in between. The CDR3 nucleotides read TGTGCCAGCAGCCTGGACGGGAACTACGAGCAGTACTTC. Protein: CASSLDGNYEQYF. The full variable domain, its missing parts supplied by reference TRBV7-3 and TRBJ2-7, is GAGVSQTPSNKVTEKGKYVELRCDPISGHTALYWYRQSLGQGPEFLIYFQGTGAADDSGLPNDRFFAVRPEGSVSTLKIQRTERGDSAVYLCASSLDGNYEQYFGPGTRLTVT.

V is TRBV25-1 and J is TRBJ2-5; 8 nucleotides line up with TRBD1. Germline CDR1 and CDR2: MGHDK and SYGVNS. The trim removed 6 bases at V and 5 bases at J, leaving 11 bases unmatched. This CDR3 is built from 15 residues. In DNA, the CDR3 is TGTGCCAGCAGCTCGGACAGGGTTCCCGGGGAGACCCAGTACTTC. Encoded protein: CASSSDRVPGETQYF.

The V and J genes are TRBV27 and TRBJ1-6, with D possibly matching TRBD1 (5 bases). The CDR3 is made up of 15 amino acids. Trimming pared 2 bases from V and 5 bases from J, leaving 10 bases between. Germline V gene data show CDR1 as MNHEY and CDR2 as SMNVEV (reference sequence). The CDR3 DNA is TGTGCCAGCAGTTTAGGTTCGGGGGATAATTCACCCCTCCACTTT. This codes for CASSLGSGDNSPLHF.

This clone has only one observation. The V call is TRBV4-1, the J call TRBJ2-7; 9 bases are a match to TRBD1. This CDR3 has 16 residues. The trim removed 4 bases at V and 4 bases at J, leaving 11 bases unmatched. CDR1 is MGHRA, CDR2 YSYEKL, per germline. The CDR3 DNA sequence: TGCGCCAGCAGCCCTTCATCCGGGACAGGGTTTTACGAGCAGTACTTC. Protein sequence: CASSPSSGTGFYEQYF.

The rearrangement links TRBV5-1 to TRBJ1-2; 9 bases agree with TRBD1. V lost 4 bases, J lost 6 bases, and 7 bases stayed unmatched. From germline, CDR1 is SGHRS and CDR2 YFSETQ. The CDR3 sequence is 14 residues long. CDR3 protein: CASSLTGGIDGYTF. DNA for the CDR3: TGCGCCAGCAGCCTGACAGGGGGGATCGATGGCTACACCTTC.

This chain links TRBV18 with TRBJ1-5; 9 bases align to TRBD1. There are 14 residues in the CDR3. Per the germline V gene, CDR1 is KGHSH and CDR2 is LQKENI. J lost 5 bases, V lost 6 bases, and 5 bases had no gene match. Written as DNA, the CDR3 is TGTGCCAGCTCCTTTGACAGGGGGTATCAGCCCCAGCATTTT. This translates into CASSFDRGYQPQHF. The whole variable domain, remainder taken from reference TRBV18 and TRBJ1-5, is NAGVMQNPRHLVRRRGQEARLRCSPMKGHSHVYWYRQLPEEGLKFMVYLQKENIIDESGMPKERFSAEFPKEGPSILRIQQVVRGDSAAYFCASSFDRGYQPQHFGDGTRLSIL.

The chain has TRBV7-9 and TRBJ2-1; TRBD1 agrees at 10 bases. The germline V gene encodes CDR1 SEHNR and CDR2 FQNEAQ (reference sequence). V shed 5 bases and J 6 bases; nucleotides not matched to a gene: 7. This CDR3 contains 15 residues. CDR3 nucleotide sequence: TGTGCCAGCAGCCCGGCGGGACAGGGGATCAATGAGCAGTTCTTC. Translated, it gives CASSPAGQGINEQFF.

This clone has a single count. The V call is TRBV28, the J call TRBJ2-1, with 7 bases fitting TRBD2. Germline CDR1 and CDR2: MDHEN and SYDVKM. This CDR3 region has 16 residues. J gave up 8 bases and V 7 bases, and 17 bases lay outside the gene matches. CDR3 sequence: CASTLTIGGGIDEQFF. The CDR3 nucleotides read TGTGCCAGCACCCTCACTATCGGGGGAGGGATAGATGAGCAGTTCTTC. The whole variable domain, filled in from reference TRBV28 and TRBJ2-1, reads DVKVTQSSRYLVKRTGEKVFLECVQDMDHENMFWYRQDPGLGLRLIYFSYDVKMKEKGDIPEGYSVSREKKERFSLILESASTNQTSMYLCASTLTIGGGIDEQFFGPGTRLTVL.

The chain has TRBV4-1 and TRBJ1-1, with a possible D match to TRBD1 (5 bases). In germline, CDR1 is MGHRA, CDR2 YSYEKL. V was trimmed by 3 bases and J by 2 bases, leaving 16 bases between them. The CDR3 is 16 residues long. The chain's CDR3 is CASSHGRAGGNTEAFF. CDR3 nucleotides: TGCGCCAGCAGCCACGGTCGGGCCGGGGGAAACACTGAAGCTTTCTTT.

The rearrangement links TRBV7-3 to TRBJ2-1, with a weak D call TRBD1 (6 bases). The CDR3 sequence is 13 residues long. Germline V gene data show CDR1 as SGHTA and CDR2 as FQGTGA. V lost 2 bases and J lost 4, with 6 bases in between. Here the CDR3 DNA reads TGTGCCAGCAGCTTAGACAGGTACAATGAGCAGTTCTTC. This translates into CASSLDRYNEQFF.

This clone was found a few times. V gene TRBV30 combines with J gene TRBJ2-1, with TRBD2 matching over 16 bases. The ends lost 8 bases at V and 4 bases at J; junction bases unmatched: 5. This CDR3 spans 15 amino acids. CDR1 and CDR2 (germline): GTSNPN, SVGIG (reference sequence). The CDR3 loop reads CARGGLAGGYNEQFF. CDR3 DNA sequence: TGTGCCCGCGGGGGACTAGCGGGAGGGTACAATGAGCAGTTCTTC.

The chain employs TRBV7-9 and TRBJ1-2; 8 bases match TRBD1. Germline CDR1 SEHNR, CDR2 FQNEAQ (reference sequence). The junction had 3 bases not matched to a gene; V was cut back by 4 bases and J by 8 bases. There are 12 residues in the CDR3. CDR3 bases: TGTGCCAGCAGCTCACAGGGGGGAGGCTACACCTTC. Protein: CASSSQGGGYTF.

This chain connects TRBV13 to TRBJ1-2; D gene unclear. CDR3 length equals 16 residues. CDR1 and CDR2 (germline): PRHDT, FYEKMQ (reference sequence). Trimming pared 5 bases from V and 1 base from J, leaving 17 bases between. Written as DNA, the CDR3 is TGTGCCAGCAGCCATGACAAGGACTCTTATAACTATGGCTACACCTTC. As protein: CASSHDKDSYNYGYTF.

In its sample, this clone was seen once. The chain couples TRBV7-2 to TRBJ2-1, with 10 bases fitting TRBD2. The germline V gene encodes CDR1 SGHTA and CDR2 FQGNSA. The CDR3 extends over 16 amino acids. V lost 1 base and J lost 7; bases outside the gene matches: 7. The CDR3 loop reads CASSLGGSGRLNEQFF. CDR3 coding DNA: TGTGCCAGCAGCTTAGGCGGTAGCGGGAGGCTAAATGAGCAGTTCTTC. The full variable domain, rest sourced from reference TRBV7-2 and TRBJ2-1, is GAGVSQSPSNKVTEKGKDVELRCDPISGHTALYWYRQSLGQGLEFLIYFQGNSAPDKSGLPSDRFSAERTGGSVSTLTIQRTQQEDSAVYLCASSLGGSGRLNEQFFGPGTRLTVL.

V is TRBV5-1 and J is TRBJ2-1; D gene unclear. Trimming left V 3 bases short and J 5 bases short, with 15 bases between. CDR1 SGHRS and CDR2 YFSETQ come from the germline V gene. The CDR3 loop spans 15 amino acids. The CDR3 DNA sequence: TGCGCCAGCAGCTATCGCCCGCGAGCCGACAATGAGCAGTTCTTC. Translation: CASSYRPRADNEQFF.

The CDR3 DNA sequence: TGCGCCAGCAGCCAAACATCGGGAGTCTACGAGCAGTACTTC. Its protein product is CASSQTSGVYEQYF. This sequence joins TRBV4-1 and TRBJ2-7; possibly TRBD2 for D (6 bases). The CDR3 contains 14 residues. From germline, CDR1 is MGHRA and CDR2 YSYEKL. V was trimmed by 2 bases and J by 3 bases, leaving 11 bases between them.

The V gene is TRBV7-9, the J gene TRBJ2-3; 8 positions agree with TRBD1. CDR1 is SEHNR, CDR2 FQNEAQ, per germline (reference sequence). With V trimmed by 5 bases and J by 4 bases, 5 bases remained unmatched. This CDR3 contains 14 residues. The CDR3 sequence: CASSLGQGADTQYF. Here the CDR3 DNA reads TGTGCCAGCAGCCTCGGACAGGGTGCAGATACGCAGTATTTT.

This clone has more than one count but fewer than ten. No DNA is shown, since the ends of the CDR3 on it are uncertain; the CDR3 is the one TCRdb lists. J is TRBJ1-1 and V is TRBV28; TRBD1 is the table's D call, not checked against the DNA. Germline values: CDR1 MDHEN, CDR2 SYDVKM. With termini counted, the CDR3 has 11 amino acids. The CDR3 reads CASSWASGIFF.

The rearrangement joins TRBV4-2 to TRBJ1-6, with D possibly being TRBD1 (5 bases). This CDR3 is 15 amino acids long. Trimming cost V 4 bases and J 10 bases, with 17 bases left between them. The germline V gene encodes CDR1 LGHNA and CDR2 YNFKEQ. CDR3 sequence reads: CASSREESGQSPLHF. The CDR3 DNA is TGTGCCAGCAGCCGAGAGGAGTCAGGGCAATCACCCCTCCACTTT.